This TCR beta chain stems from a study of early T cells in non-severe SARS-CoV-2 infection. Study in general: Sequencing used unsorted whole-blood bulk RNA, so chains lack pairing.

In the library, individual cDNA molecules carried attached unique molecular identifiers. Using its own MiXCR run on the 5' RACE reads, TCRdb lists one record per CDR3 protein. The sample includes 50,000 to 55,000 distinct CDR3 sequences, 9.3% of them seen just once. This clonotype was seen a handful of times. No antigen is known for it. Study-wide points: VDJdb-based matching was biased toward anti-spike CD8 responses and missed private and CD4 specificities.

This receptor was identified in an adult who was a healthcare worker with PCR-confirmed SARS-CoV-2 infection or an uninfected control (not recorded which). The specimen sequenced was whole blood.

The CDR3 DNA reads as TGTGCCAGCAGCTTAGTGGCGGGTAGTTACAATGAGCAGTTCTTC. Protein product: CASSLVAGSYNEQFF. The rearrangement joins TRBV7-2 to TRBJ2-1, with D possibly being TRBD2 (5 bases). The CDR3 extends over 15 amino acids. V was pared by 1 base and J by 4 bases, with 11 bases between. The germline V gene has CDR1 SGHTA and CDR2 FQGNSA.